One and the same sample provided the 4 T cell receptor beta chains below, sequenced in a study of OX40 agonist ivuxolimab in advanced cancers. Sequencing used immunoSEQ multiplex PCR; TCRdb keeps in-frame clones, though not all of them. This sample has under 70,000 clones, with about 85% found just once. The material was CD4+ or CD8+ T cells sorted from blood, obtained in a trial of the OX40 agonist ivuxolimab. The receptors shown here come from an adult with an advanced solid tumor such as melanoma, head and neck, liver or kidney cancer.

The chain carries TRBV14 and TRBJ1-2; D remains unclear. Germline assignment: CDR1 SGHDN and CDR2 FVKESK. V gave up 1 base and J gave up 2 bases, with 14 bases separating them. This CDR3 comprises 16 residues. This chain's CDR3 is CASSQAQAPHNYGYTF. For the CDR3, the DNA is TGTGCCAGCAGCCAAGCTCAGGCGCCCCACAACTATGGCTACACCTTC.

The chain recombines TRBV5-1 with TRBJ2-7; 8 bases align to TRBD1. J lost 6 bases, V lost 0 bases, and 5 bases had no gene match. The length of the CDR3 is 14 residues. Germline V lookup: CDR1 SGHRS, CDR2 YFSETQ. For the CDR3, the DNA is TGCGCCAGCAGCTTGGGGACAGGGATGGGCGAGCAGTACTTC. Translated, it gives CASSLGTGMGEQYF.

This chain uses TRBV28 with TRBJ2-5; D not certain. CDR1 and CDR2 (germline): MDHEN, SYDVKM. The V and J ends lost 6 bases and 2 bases respectively, with 7 bases between them. The CDR3 contains 12 residues. In nucleotides, the CDR3 is TGTGCCAGCAGCCCTAGACAAGAGACCCAGTACTTC. It translates to CASSPRQETQYF.

J is TRBJ1-2 and V is TRBV6-5; possibly TRBD1 for D (5 bases). From germline, CDR1 is MNHEY and CDR2 SVGAGI. With 2 bases removed from V and 8 bases from J, the gap between germline ends came to 12 bases. The CDR3 is 13 amino acids. The CDR3 sequence is CASSYQGTGGYTF. The CDR3 nucleotides are TGTGCCAGCAGTTACCAGGGAACGGGAGGCTACACCTTC.